These 21 T cell receptor beta chains originate from one sample sequenced in a study of blood T cells in healthy people across ages. Primers used in a second PCR of about 6 to 11 cycles were a sample-barcoded 5' primer and a J-beta primer mix. One entry per CDR3 protein results from TCRdb running MiXCR on the 5' RACE reads. The profile shows about 760,000 distinct CDR3 sequences, roughly three fifths of them singletons. The source material was blood. The receptors originated from a middle-aged man in good health.

The CDR3 spells CASSQGQSYQETQYF. Here the CDR3 DNA reads TGCGCCAGCAGCCAGGGACAGTCGTACCAAGAGACCCAGTACTTC. This sequence joins TRBV5-1 and TRBJ2-5, with 7 bases lining up with TRBD1. The CDR3 totals 15 residues. CDR1 SGHRS and CDR2 YFSETQ come from the germline V gene. The trim removed 4 bases at V and 0 bases at J, leaving 6 bases unmatched.

The table lists this clonotype with a few counts. The V gene is TRBV5-5, the J gene TRBJ2-3, with a weak D call TRBD2 (5 bases). CDR3 length: 13 amino acids. Germline V CDR1 and CDR2: SGHKS, YYEKEE (reference sequence). V lost 4 bases, J lost 5 bases, and 11 bases lay in between. The CDR3 nucleotides read TGTGCCAGCAGCCATGAACGGGGAGATACGCAGTATTTT. Translating gives CASSHERGDTQYF. Full variable domain (outside the CDR3, taken from reference TRBV5-5 and TRBJ2-3): DAGVTQSPTHLIKTRGQQVTLRCSPISGHKSVSWYQQVLGQGPQFIFQYYEKEERGRGNFPDRFSARQFPNYSSELNVNALLLGDSALYLCASSHERGDTQYFGPGTRLTVL.

CDR3 sequence: CASTSSAGGTETQYF. In DNA, the CDR3 is TGTGCCAGCACCTCCTCTGCGGGAGGAACTGAGACCCAGTACTTC. This rearrangement joins TRBV7-2 to TRBJ2-7, with 8 bases aligning to TRBD2. The J call may be faulty, since TRBJ2-5 better matches the DNA end. There are 15 residues in the CDR3. Per the germline V gene, CDR1 is SGHTA and CDR2 is FQGNSA.

This clonotype was seen a few times. J is TRBJ2-6 and V is TRBV12-3 or TRBV12-4; D unresolved. CDR3 length: 17 amino acids. V lost 1 base to trimming and J lost 0 bases, with 10 bases between them. The CDR3 DNA reads TGTGCCAGCAGTTTAGGTCGGCGGACCTCTGGGGCCAACGTCCTGACTTTC. It specifies CASSLGRRTSGANVLTF.

The rearrangement links TRBV12-3 or TRBV12-4 to TRBJ1-1, with D perhaps TRBD1 (5 bases). V was pared by 6 bases and J by 4 bases, with 12 bases between. The length of the CDR3 is 13 residues. The chain's CDR3 is CASSSGGGTEAFF. In DNA, the CDR3 is TGTGCCAGCAGCTCCGGCGGGGGCACTGAAGCTTTCTTT.

This chain connects TRBV20-1 to TRBJ1-2; a weak D match, TRBD1 (5 bases). The CDR3 spans 14 residues. Germline CDR1 is DFQATT and CDR2 is SNEGSKA (reference sequence). V was shortened by 3 bases and J by 8 bases, with 19 bases between the two germline ends. CDR3 amino acids: CSARGTGDYLGYTF. The DNA for the CDR3 is TGCAGTGCTAGGGGGACGGGGGATTATTTAGGCTACACCTTC.

This chain joins TRBV2 and TRBJ2-7; perhaps TRBD1 as D (6 bases). Germline V gene data show CDR1 as SNHLY and CDR2 as FYNNEI. There are 12 residues in the CDR3. The V and J ends lost 6 bases and 3 bases respectively, with 9 bases between them. CDR3 loop: CASRVRGYEQYF. The CDR3 coding sequence is TGTGCCAGCAGGGTCAGGGGCTACGAGCAGTACTTC.

Notes on this clonotype: Possible read error: a much larger clone is one base away. The J gene is TRBJ2-1, the V gene TRBV18, with D possibly TRBD1 on 5 matching bases. Per the germline V gene, CDR1 is KGHSH and CDR2 is LQKENI. Trimming shortened V by 4 bases and J by 13 bases, and 20 bases separated the two germline ends. The CDR3 is 14 residues long. The CDR3 bases are TGTGCCAGCTCACAGAGACAGCGCCAAGAGACCCAGTTCTTC. Protein: CASSQRQRQETQFF.

The genes are TRBV5-5 and TRBJ1-5, with D tentatively TRBD1 (5 bases). V dropped 4 bases and J dropped 9 bases, with 17 bases sitting between them. CDR1 is SGHKS, CDR2 YYEKEE, per germline (reference sequence). The CDR3 runs to 14 residues. The CDR3 nucleotides are TGTGCCAGCAGCCCCCCGGGACCCGCTTGGCCCCAGCATTTT. Translated: CASSPPGPAWPQHF.

V usage is TRBV6-5 and J usage is TRBJ1-2, with D unresolved. The CDR3 sequence is 15 residues long. Looked up from germline, CDR1 is MNHEY and CDR2 is SVGAGI. Trimming shortened V by 6 bases and J by 3 bases, and 17 bases separated the two germline ends. CDR3 coding DNA: TGTGCCAGCAGCTCAAAAACAGTCGCCCACTATGGCTACACCTTC. Protein sequence: CASSSKTVAHYGYTF.

This clonotype showed up just a few times. The chain has TRBV20-1 and TRBJ2-1; 8 bases are a match to TRBD1. The ends lost 8 bases at V and 2 bases at J; junction bases unmatched: 11. The CDR3 totals 15 residues. CDR1 is DFQATT, CDR2 SNEGSKA, per germline (reference sequence). The CDR3 reads CSSRPDRDPYNEQFF. The DNA for the CDR3 is TGCAGTAGTAGACCGGACAGGGACCCCTACAATGAGCAGTTCTTC.

The rearrangement uses TRBV27 and TRBJ2-1; 10 nucleotides match TRBD2. CDR3 length: 15 residues. The V and J ends lost 7 bases and 4 bases, in that order; junction bases with no gene match: 7. CDR1 and CDR2 (germline): MNHEY, SMNVEV (reference sequence). CDR3 bases: TGTGCCAGCACCAAAGCGGGAGGGCCTTACAATGAGCAGTTCTTC. It translates to CASTKAGGPYNEQFF.

The rearrangement links TRBV5-6 to TRBJ2-1; D not certain. The CDR3 is made up of 16 amino acids. Looked up from germline, CDR1 is SGHDT and CDR2 is YYEEEE. V dropped 3 bases and J dropped 5 bases, with 18 bases sitting between them. The DNA of the CDR3 is TGTGCCAGCAGCTGGACCGGTAAGCCATCGGACAATGAGCAGTTCTTC. This translates into CASSWTGKPSDNEQFF.

The rearrangement joins TRBV20-1 to TRBJ2-5; 9 positions agree with TRBD2. Trimming removed 2 bases from V and 5 bases from J; junction bases left unmatched: 6. The germline gives CDR1 DFQATT, CDR2 SNEGSKA (reference sequence). The CDR3 is 14 amino acids. The CDR3 nucleotides read TGCAGTGCTAGATTAGGTCTAGCGGGGGAGACCCAGTACTTC. This sequence encodes CSARLGLAGETQYF.

The chain is built from TRBV20-1 and TRBJ1-3; D unresolved. Trimming pared 3 bases from V and 0 bases from J, leaving 21 bases between. Germline loops: CDR1 DFQATT, CDR2 SNEGSKA (reference sequence). The CDR3 length is 18 residues. The CDR3 sequence: CSASSRPWLGSSGNTIYF. The CDR3 DNA reads TGCAGTGCTAGTTCACGCCCCTGGCTGGGTTCCTCTGGAAACACCATATATTTT.

V usage is TRBV5-1 and J usage is TRBJ2-7, with D hard to call. V was shortened by 5 bases and J by 0 bases, with 9 bases between the two germline ends. Germline assignment: CDR1 SGHRS and CDR2 YFSETQ. The CDR3 has 13 residues. DNA of the CDR3: TGCGCCAGCAGGGACGGTGGCTCCTACGAGCAGTACTTC. It specifies CASRDGGSYEQYF.

This clonotype was seen a handful of times. The CDR3 sequence is CASSYPGEGIYEQYF. CDR3 bases: TGTGCCAGCAGCTATCCCGGTGAGGGAATATACGAGCAGTACTTC. This sequence joins TRBV7-2 and TRBJ2-7; perhaps TRBD2 as D (5 bases). The germline gives CDR1 SGHTA, CDR2 FQGNSA. This CDR3 spans 15 amino acids. V was cut by 4 bases and J by 4 bases, with 17 bases left in between.

V usage is TRBV9 and J usage is TRBJ2-1; no reliable D call. This CDR3 has 16 amino acids. The V gene's germline CDR1 is SGDLS and CDR2 YYNGEE. Between the trimmed V and J ends, which lost 1 base and 8 bases, there was a span of 19 bases. CDR3 nucleotides: TGTGCCAGCAGCGTAACCCTACGGCGAGTAGTGGATGAGCAGTTCTTC. Encoded protein: CASSVTLRRVVDEQFF. The whole variable domain, remainder taken from reference TRBV9 and TRBJ2-1, is DSGVTQTPKHLITATGQRVTLRCSPRSGDLSVYWYQQSLDQGLQFLIQYYNGEERAKGNILERFSAQQFPDLHSELNLSSLELGDSALYFCASSVTLRRVVDEQFFGPGTRLTVL.

V usage is TRBV25-1 and J usage is TRBJ2-5; D is uncertain. Germline CDR1 and CDR2: MGHDK and SYGVNS. CDR3 length equals 8 residues. The CDR3 DNA is TGTGCTCTTGGAGAGCAGTACTTC. Encoded protein: CALGEQYF.

This sequence joins TRBV5-1 and TRBJ1-1; 7 positions agree with TRBD1. The V gene end was trimmed by 4 bases and the J gene end by 0 bases; junction bases not matched to a gene: 21. Germline CDR1 and CDR2: SGHRS and YFSETQ. CDR3 length: 20 residues. CDR3 nucleotides: TGCGCCAGCAGCCCTGGGGAGGGGGCACTCCGTTATGGTATGAACACTGAAGCTTTCTTT. Translated, it gives CASSPGEGALRYGMNTEAFF.

About this clonotype itself: One end of the junction varies from germline; a read error may be responsible. The chain carries TRBV9 and TRBJ2-5, with D possibly TRBD2 on 6 matching bases. From germline, CDR1 is SGDLS and CDR2 YYNGEE. The CDR3 is 16 residues long. DNA of the CDR3: TGTACCAGCAGCGTAGGAGCTCGGGAGTTTCATGAGACCCAGTACTTC. Encoded protein: CTSSVGAREFHETQYF.